The clone carrying this T cell receptor beta chain showed up many times. The data were obtained in a study of T cells in Graves' hyperthyroidism and ophthalmopathy. The V gene end was trimmed by 6 bases and the J gene end by 5 bases; junction bases not matched to a gene: 7. The CDR3 sequence is 13 residues long. Germline CDR1 SQVTM, CDR2 ANQGSEA. From RNA transcripts, TCR beta CDR3 regions were amplified. RT-PCR in the first round (using the HTBI primer set) targeted the TCR CDR3. One entry per CDR3 protein results from TCRdb running MiXCR on the multiplex PCR reads. The sample lists roughly 700,000 distinct CDR3 sequences; about a third were seen once.

The genes are TRBV29-1 and TRBJ1-2, with 9 bases lining up with TRBD1. The source of this sequence is a woman aged 40 to 49 with Graves' hyperthyroidism. The sample taken for sequencing was blood. CDR3 region: CSVAGQGVYGYTF. The CDR3 DNA reads TGCAGCGTAGCGGGACAGGGAGTATATGGCTACACCTTC.